This TCR beta chain was identified during a study of cytomegalovirus exposure and HLA in healthy donors. Turning to the study itself: HLA-typed donors were the source of 90 million or so unique TCRs, which an early data release held.

Study findings and constraints: Only CMV serostatus was available as immune exposure information. Reported findings show TCR beta sequences accurately forecast HLA-A and HLA-B alleles in most subjects.

Turning to this clone: Its specificity is unknown. The same CDR3 can be traced to other DNA sequences in this sample.

With 5 bases clipped from V and 5 bases from J, the junction kept 3 bases outside the gene matches. Per the germline V gene, CDR1 is SEHNR and CDR2 is FQNEAQ (reference sequence). The CDR3 is 13 residues long. PCR employed 60 Vbeta and 13 Jbeta primers. Assay: immunoSEQ multiplex PCR; the TCRdb copy retains only in-frame clones and omits some. The sample holds 100,000 to 150,000 clones; just under 75% are singletons and the top ten take about 4.3%. Sequenced sample: PBMCs. J is TRBJ1-2 and V is TRBV7-9, with 9 bases that match TRBD1. The receptor was derived from a man between 60 and 75 years old in good health and CMV-seropositive. The CDR3 spells CASSLGQGYGYTF. CDR3 DNA sequence: TGTGCCAGCAGCCTGGGACAGGGTTATGGCTACACCTTC. The entire variable domain, with the rest obtained from reference TRBV7-9 and TRBJ1-2, is as follows: DTGVSQNPRHKITKRGQNVTFRCDPISEHNRLYWYRQTLGQGPEFLTYFQNEAQLEKSRLLSDRFSAERPKGSFSTLEIQRTEQGDSAMYLCASSLGQGYGYTFGSGTRLTVV.